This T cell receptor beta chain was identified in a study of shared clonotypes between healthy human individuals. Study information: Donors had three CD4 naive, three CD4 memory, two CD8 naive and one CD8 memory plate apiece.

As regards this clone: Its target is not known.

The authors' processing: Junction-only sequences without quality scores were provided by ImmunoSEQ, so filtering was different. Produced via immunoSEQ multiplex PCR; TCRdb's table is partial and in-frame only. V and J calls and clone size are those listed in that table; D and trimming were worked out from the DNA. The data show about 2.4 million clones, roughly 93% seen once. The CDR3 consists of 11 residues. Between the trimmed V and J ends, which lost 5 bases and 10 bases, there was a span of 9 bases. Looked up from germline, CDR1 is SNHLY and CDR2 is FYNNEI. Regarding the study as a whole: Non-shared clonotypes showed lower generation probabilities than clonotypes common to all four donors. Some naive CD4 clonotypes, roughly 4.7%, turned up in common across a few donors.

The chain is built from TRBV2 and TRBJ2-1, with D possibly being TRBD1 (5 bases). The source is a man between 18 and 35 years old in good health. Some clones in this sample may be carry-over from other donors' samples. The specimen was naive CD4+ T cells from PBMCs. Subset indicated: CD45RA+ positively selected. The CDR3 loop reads CASSFRVEQFF. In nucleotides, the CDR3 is TGTGCCAGCAGTTTCAGGGTCGAGCAGTTCTTC.